A single sample is the source of the 32 T cell receptor beta chains below, sequenced in a study of T cell responses to AZD1222 COVID-19 vaccine. TCRdb keeps only in-frame clones here, not all; method: immunoSEQ multiplex PCR. The sample shows approximately 110,000 clones, less than 90% of them seen only once. This material consisted of peripheral blood, taken on day 0 of AZD1222 vaccination. The receptors originated from an adult in good health.

CDR3 in DNA: TGTGCCAGCAGTTTTAGTAATCAGCCCCAGCATTTT. Its protein product is CASSFSNQPQHF. This chain connects TRBV12-3 or TRBV12-4 to TRBJ1-5; D unclear. V gave up 3 bases and J gave up 4 bases, with 4 bases separating them. The CDR3 covers 12 residues.

The rearrangement joins TRBV2 to TRBJ1-4; no clear D. CDR1 and CDR2 (germline): SNHLY, FYNNEI. V dropped 6 bases and J dropped 4 bases, with 12 bases sitting between them. The length of the CDR3 is 14 residues. The CDR3 DNA is TGTGCCAGCAGCGGAAACGGGTTTAATGAAAAACTGTTTTTT. Encoded protein: CASSGNGFNEKLFF. The full variable domain, with the rest looked up from reference TRBV2 and TRBJ1-4, is EPEVTQTPSHQVTQMGQEVILRCVPISNHLYFYWYRQILGQKVEFLVSFYNNEISEKSEIFDDQFSVERPDGSNFTLKIRSTKLEDSAMYFCASSGNGFNEKLFFGSGTQLSVL.

V is TRBV4-1 and J is TRBJ2-2, with TRBD2 identical over 7 bases. The germline V gene has CDR1 MGHRA and CDR2 YSYEKL. Unmatched junction bases numbered 9, after V lost 4 bases and J lost 4 bases. CDR3 length: 16 residues. The CDR3 DNA follows: TGCGCCAGCAGCCCCCCCCGCGGGGGAGCCACCGGGGAGCTGTTTTTT. It codes for CASSPPRGGATGELFF.

V usage is TRBV21-1 and J usage is TRBJ1-2; the table names TRBD1, a call not compared with the DNA. TRBV21-1 is labeled a pseudogene. This CDR3 contains 15 residues. In DNA form, the CDR3 reads TGTGCCAGCAGCAAAGTACAGGGTAGGAGCTATGGCTACACCTTC. Protein sequence: CASSKVQGRSYGYTF.

The CDR3 DNA is TGTGCCAGCAGCCCGACAGGGATCAACGAGCAGTACTTC. This codes for CASSPTGINEQYF. The J gene is TRBJ2-7, the V gene TRBV5-6; 7 bases line up with TRBD1. This CDR3 is built from 13 residues. Germline trimming cut 4 bases from V and 5 bases from J; bases unmatched to any gene: 6. From germline, CDR1 is SGHDT and CDR2 YYEEEE.

The chain employs TRBV5-4 and TRBJ2-7; the match to TRBD1 covers 10 bases. The CDR3 extends over 13 amino acids. Trimming at V came to 4 bases and at J to 5 bases, leaving 3 bases not matched to a gene. The germline gives CDR1 SGHNT, CDR2 YYREEE (reference sequence). This CDR3 reads CASSGDRGDEQYF. As DNA, the CDR3 is TGTGCCAGCAGCGGGGACAGGGGCGACGAGCAGTACTTC.

This chain links TRBV24-1 with TRBJ1-1, with D possibly matching TRBD1 (6 bases). Germline-derived CDR1 and CDR2 are KGHDR and SFDVKD. The V end was cut by 4 bases, the J end by 3 bases, with 8 bases between. This CDR3 is 13 amino acids long. CDR3 sequence: CATSDRQDTEAFF. In DNA form, the CDR3 reads TGTGCCACCAGTGACCGACAGGACACTGAAGCTTTCTTT.

J is TRBJ1-5 and V is TRBV28; 8 positions agree with TRBD1. The trim removed 2 bases at V and 4 bases at J, leaving 10 bases unmatched. CDR1 is MDHEN, CDR2 SYDVKM, per germline. The CDR3 sequence is 17 residues long. The CDR3 bases are TGTGCCAGCAGTTTAAGGTCCCGGGACAGGCTAAATCAGCCCCAGCATTTT. Translation gives CASSLRSRDRLNQPQHF. Filled out from reference TRBV28 and TRBJ1-5, the complete variable domain reads DVKVTQSSRYLVKRTGEKVFLECVQDMDHENMFWYRQDPGLGLRLIYFSYDVKMKEKGDIPEGYSVSREKKERFSLILESASTNQTSMYLCASSLRSRDRLNQPQHFGDGTRLSIL.

This rearrangement joins TRBV7-3 to TRBJ1-1, with D possibly being TRBD1 (5 bases). Germline values: CDR1 SGHTA, CDR2 FQGTGA. This CDR3 spans 13 amino acids. V lost 5 bases, J lost 1 base, and 8 bases lay in between. The CDR3 protein is CASSRDRNTEAFF. The CDR3 DNA reads as TGTGCCAGCAGCCGTGACAGGAACACTGAAGCTTTCTTT.

V is TRBV12-3 or TRBV12-4 and J is TRBJ2-5, with D tentatively TRBD2 (7 bases). CDR3 size: 13 residues. V lost 6 bases and J lost 6, with 14 bases in between. The chain's CDR3 is CASREGGAKTQYF. CDR3 DNA sequence: TGTGCCAGCAGAGAGGGGGGGGCGAAGACCCAGTACTTC.

This sequence joins TRBV7-2 and TRBJ1-5, with TRBD1 matching 12 bases. The CDR3 length is 16 residues. The ends lost 1 base at V and 7 bases at J; junction bases unmatched: 5. Germline V gene data show CDR1 as SGHTA and CDR2 as FQGNSA. The CDR3 DNA is TGTGCCAGCAGCTTAGAGGGACAGGGGGCATGGCAGCCCCAGCATTTT. This encodes CASSLEGQGAWQPQHF.

The chain employs TRBV10-3 and TRBJ1-3; tentative D call: TRBD1 (6 bases). Germline V gene sequence: CDR1 ENHRY, CDR2 SYGVKD. CDR3 length equals 15 residues. V gave up 3 bases and J gave up 0 bases, with 9 bases separating them. The CDR3, as DNA: TGTGCCATCAGTGAAGGGGGATTCTCTGGAAACACCATATATTTT. Translating it yields CAISEGGFSGNTIYF.

This clone has at least ten counts. CDR3 sequence: CASSPQTWDRDPYEQYF. The CDR3 nucleotides read TGTGCCAGCAGCCCCCAAACCTGGGACAGGGACCCCTACGAGCAGTACTTC. The chain uses TRBV14 and TRBJ2-7; TRBD1 matches at 9 bases. The CDR3 is 17 amino acids. Germline V lookup: CDR1 SGHDN, CDR2 FVKESK. V shed 4 bases, J shed 2 bases, and the junction held 12 bases outside the gene matches. The variable domain in full, completed from reference TRBV14 and TRBJ2-7, reads EAGVTQFPSHSVIEKGQTVTLRCDPISGHDNLYWYRRVMGKEIKFLLHFVKESKQDESGMPNNRFLAERTGGTYSTLKVQPAELEDSGVYFCASSPQTWDRDPYEQYFGPGTRLTVT.

The rearrangement joins TRBV11-2 to TRBJ1-3, with 7 nucleotides matching TRBD1. Germline-derived CDR1 and CDR2 are SGHAT and FQNNGV. V dropped 6 bases and J dropped 0; count of bases not matched to a gene: 8. The CDR3 has 16 amino acids. CDR3 bases: TGTGCCAGCAGTTATAGACAGGGACCCTCTGGAAACACCATATATTTT. Protein sequence: CASSYRQGPSGNTIYF.

This clone appeared a single time. This sequence joins TRBV6-5 and TRBJ1-1; D remains ambiguous. CDR3 length: 12 residues. V lost 9 bases and J lost 0, with 8 bases in between. From germline, CDR1 is MNHEY and CDR2 SVGAGI. The CDR3 nucleotides read TGTGCCAGTGGAACAATGAACACTGAAGCTTTCTTT. Protein product: CASGTMNTEAFF.

This rearrangement joins TRBV6-6 to TRBJ1-2; D gene uncertain. Per germline, CDR1 MNHNY and CDR2 SVGAGI (reference sequence). The CDR3 loop spans 14 amino acids. Trimming took off 4 bases at V and 1 base at J, with 10 bases between the two ends. The CDR3 DNA follows: TGTGCCAGCAGTTCCGGGCCGCTTAACTATGGCTACACCTTC. The encoded protein is CASSSGPLNYGYTF.

The genes are TRBV2 and TRBJ1-2; 9 nucleotides line up with TRBD1. The CDR3 has 17 residues. The germline CDR1 and CDR2 sequences are SNHLY and FYNNEI. The J segment lost 8 bases and the V segment lost 10 bases, leaving 23 bases of the junction unmatched. Here the CDR3 reads CAIQGTGTGSSLTGYTF. CDR3 sequence (DNA): TGTGCCATCCAAGGAACCGGGACAGGGAGTTCCCTGACCGGCTACACCTTC.

V and J are TRBV24-1 and TRBJ2-1; TRBD2 agrees at 9 bases. This CDR3 spans 24 amino acids. The germline CDR1 and CDR2 sequences are KGHDR and SFDVKD. Trimming cost V 3 bases and J 0 bases; bases outside gene matches: 26. The CDR3 region is CATSDTFSGGGRALPESSYNEQFF. CDR3 in DNA: TGTGCCACCAGTGATACGTTTAGTGGGGGCGGGAGGGCCCTACCCGAAAGCTCCTACAATGAGCAGTTCTTC.

This chain uses TRBV5-1 with TRBJ2-7; maybe TRBD1 (6 bases). V gave up 4 bases and J gave up 0 bases, with 14 bases separating them. There are 15 residues in the CDR3. In germline, CDR1 is SGHRS, CDR2 YFSETQ. CDR3 nucleotides: TGCGCCAGCAGCCCGGATGAGGGGGTCTCCTACGAGCAGTACTTC. Its protein is CASSPDEGVSYEQYF. The full variable domain, rest sourced from reference TRBV5-1 and TRBJ2-7, is KAGVTQTPRYLIKTRGQQVTLSCSPISGHRSVSWYQQTPGQGLQFLFEYFSETQRNKGNFPGRFSGRQFSNSRSEMNVSTLELGDSALYLCASSPDEGVSYEQYFGPGTRLTVT.

This clone was recorded a few times. The rearrangement uses TRBV9 and TRBJ2-1; D perhaps matches TRBD1 (5 bases). CDR3 length: 15 residues. CDR1 is SGDLS, CDR2 YYNGEE, per germline. V was trimmed by 0 bases and J by 4 bases, leaving 11 bases between them. The DNA of the CDR3 is TGTGCCAGCAGCGTAGTGGGGCTTGGATACAATGAGCAGTTCTTC. Protein sequence: CASSVVGLGYNEQFF.

This rearrangement joins TRBV25-1 to TRBJ2-7, with a possible D match to TRBD1 (7 bases). V dropped 4 bases and J dropped 3 bases, with 19 bases sitting between them. Germline assignment: CDR1 MGHDK and CDR2 SYGVNS. The CDR3 runs to 16 residues. The CDR3 sequence is CASSGRRGDSHYEQYF. DNA for the CDR3: TGTGCCAGCAGTGGCCGGAGGGGGGACAGTCACTACGAGCAGTACTTC.

The chain employs TRBV5-4 and TRBJ1-1; no clear D. The V end was cut by 0 bases, the J end by 0 bases, with 15 bases between. The CDR3 covers 17 residues. CDR1 is SGHNT and CDR2 is YYREEE in the germline V gene (reference sequence). The CDR3 reads CASSLDGHITMNTEAFF. For the CDR3, the DNA is TGTGCCAGCAGCTTGGATGGGCACATTACTATGAACACTGAAGCTTTCTTT.

The J gene is TRBJ1-6, the V gene TRBV7-9, with D uncertain. V lost 1 base and J 2 bases, leaving 15 bases between the germline ends. The CDR3 is 18 residues long. Germline CDR1 reads SEHNR; CDR2 reads FQNEAQ (reference sequence). The CDR3 bases are TGTGCCAGCAGCTTAGACACGTGGGAAAGTACCTATAATTCACCCCTCCACTTT. It specifies CASSLDTWESTYNSPLHF.

This chain connects TRBV7-3 to TRBJ1-1; D possibly corresponds to TRBD1 (5 bases). Germline V gene sequence: CDR1 SGHTA, CDR2 FQGTGA. V lost 1 base and J 6 bases, leaving 9 bases between the germline ends. The CDR3 runs to 13 residues. Written as DNA, the CDR3 is TGTGCCAGCAGCTTAATGCCGGGGGCTGAAGCTTTCTTT. Translating it yields CASSLMPGAEAFF.

The V and J genes are TRBV5-1 and TRBJ1-2; the D is unclear. Germline V gene lookup returns CDR1 SGHRS and CDR2 YFSETQ. This CDR3 contains 13 residues. Trimming took 1 base from V and 2 from J, leaving 6 bases between them. The CDR3 protein is CASSLTPNYGYTF. DNA for the CDR3: TGCGCCAGCAGCTTGACACCCAACTATGGCTACACCTTC.

The chain links TRBV4-1 to TRBJ1-4; D is undetermined. The CDR3 loop spans 18 amino acids. Germline assignment: CDR1 MGHRA and CDR2 YSYEKL. The ends were cut back, 3 bases at V and 8 bases at J, with 25 bases in the middle. The CDR3 DNA follows: TGCGCCAGCAGCCAGGGCGGCGGAACGTTAGGGCTTCGAGAAAAACTGTTTTTT. Translating gives CASSQGGGTLGLREKLFF.

This clone was found a few times. The chain uses TRBV13 and TRBJ2-1; a possible D gene is TRBD2 (6 bases). The CDR3 is 14 amino acids. The germline V gene encodes CDR1 PRHDT and CDR2 FYEKMQ (reference sequence). V lost 2 bases to trimming and J lost 4 bases, with 9 bases between them. CDR3 protein: CASSLRGFYNEQFF. The CDR3, as DNA: TGTGCCAGCAGCTTACGGGGGTTTTACAATGAGCAGTTCTTC.

The chain carries TRBV11-3 and TRBJ1-1, with 7 positions matching TRBD1. Germline V gene sequence: CDR1 SGHNT, CDR2 YENEEA. Germline trimming cut 6 bases from V and 0 bases from J; bases unmatched to any gene: 4. This CDR3 is 14 amino acids long. CDR3: CASRDRSMNTEAFF. As DNA, the CDR3 is TGTGCCAGCAGGGACAGGTCAATGAACACTGAAGCTTTCTTT.

The chain is built from TRBV7-3 and TRBJ2-5; 8 bases align to TRBD2. V dropped 5 bases and J dropped 7; count of bases not matched to a gene: 9. Germline CDR1 is SGHTA and CDR2 is FQGTGA. The CDR3 runs 14 residues. The CDR3: CASSPAGDGLTQYF. CDR3 DNA sequence: TGTGCCAGCAGCCCAGCGGGGGACGGGTTGACCCAGTACTTC.

The rearrangement joins TRBV21-1 to TRBJ2-7. TRBV21-1 is noted as a pseudogene. CDR3 length equals 11 residues. The CDR3 DNA sequence: TGTGCCAGCAGCAAACCGAACGAGCAGTACTTC. It translates to CASSKPNEQYF.

CDR3 nucleotides: TGTGCCAGCACCACGTCCGGGGGCCGAGAGGGCTACACCTTC. As protein: CASTTSGGREGYTF. The rearrangement links TRBV2 to TRBJ1-2; a weak D match, TRBD1 (6 bases). The length of the CDR3 is 14 residues. Germline V lookup: CDR1 SNHLY, CDR2 FYNNEI. Trimming cost V 7 bases and J 8 bases, with 20 bases left between them.

The chain is built from TRBV27 and TRBJ2-3; D not resolved. The CDR3 totals 14 residues. CDR1 and CDR2 from the germline V gene are MNHEY and SMNVEV (reference sequence). Trimming removed 2 bases at V and 6 bases at J, with 12 bases between. In nucleotides, the CDR3 is TGTGCCAGCAGTTTAGGGCCGTGGGCGGATACGCAGTATTTT. Translation: CASSLGPWADTQYF.